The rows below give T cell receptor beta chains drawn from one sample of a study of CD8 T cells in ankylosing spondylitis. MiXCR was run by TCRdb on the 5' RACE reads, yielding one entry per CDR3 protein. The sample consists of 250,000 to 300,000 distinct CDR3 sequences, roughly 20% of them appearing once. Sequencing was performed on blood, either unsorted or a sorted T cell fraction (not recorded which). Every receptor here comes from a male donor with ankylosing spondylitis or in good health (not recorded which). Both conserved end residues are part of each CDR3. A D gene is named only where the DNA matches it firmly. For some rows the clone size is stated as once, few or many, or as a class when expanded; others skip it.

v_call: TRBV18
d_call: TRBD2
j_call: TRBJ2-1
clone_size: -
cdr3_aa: CASSTAAGWNNEQFF
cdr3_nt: TGTGCCAGCTCCACGGCAGCGGGGTGGAACAATGAGCAGTTCTTC

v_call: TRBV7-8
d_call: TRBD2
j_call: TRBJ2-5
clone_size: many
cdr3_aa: CASSLRLAGVSETQYF
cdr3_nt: TGTGCCAGCAGCCTCCGACTAGCGGGAGTCTCTGAGACCCAGTACTTC

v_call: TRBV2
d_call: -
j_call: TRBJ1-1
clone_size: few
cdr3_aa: CASSVGIAEAFF
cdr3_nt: TGTGCCAGCAGTGTTGGTATCGCTGAAGCTTTCTTT

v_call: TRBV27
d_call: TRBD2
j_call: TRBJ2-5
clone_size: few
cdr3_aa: CASSFSGRSETQYF
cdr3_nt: TGTGCCAGCAGTTTCAGCGGGAGATCAGAGACCCAGTACTTC

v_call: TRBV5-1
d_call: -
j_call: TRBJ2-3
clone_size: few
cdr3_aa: CASSSSGRGGTDTQYF
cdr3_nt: TGCGCCAGCAGCTCAAGCGGCAGGGGAGGCACAGATACGCAGTATTTT

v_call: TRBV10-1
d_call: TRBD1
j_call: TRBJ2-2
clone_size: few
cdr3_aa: CASGRGQGAGTGELFF
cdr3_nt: TGCGCCAGCGGACGAGGACAGGGGGCCGGCACCGGGGAGCTGTTTTTT

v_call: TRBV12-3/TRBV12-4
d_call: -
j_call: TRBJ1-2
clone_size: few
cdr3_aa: CASSFSRGDGYTF
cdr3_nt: TGTGCCAGCAGTTTCTCCAGGGGTGATGGCTACACCTTC

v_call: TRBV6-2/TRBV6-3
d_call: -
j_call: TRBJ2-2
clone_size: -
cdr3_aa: CASSYSSTLEAGELFF
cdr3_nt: TGTGCCAGCAGTTACTCCTCGACCCTCGAGGCCGGGGAGCTGTTTTTT

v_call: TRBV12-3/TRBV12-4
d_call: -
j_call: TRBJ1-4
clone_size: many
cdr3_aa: CASSLQQADGELFF
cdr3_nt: TGTGCCAGCAGTCTCCAACAGGCTGATGGGGAACTGTTTTTT

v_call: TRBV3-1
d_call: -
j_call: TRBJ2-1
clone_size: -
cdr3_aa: CASSQILRAGHNEQFF
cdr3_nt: TGTGCCAGCAGCCAGATCTTGCGGGCGGGCCACAATGAGCAGTTCTTC

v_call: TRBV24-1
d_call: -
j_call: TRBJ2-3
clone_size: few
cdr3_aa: CATSDSRSTDTQYF
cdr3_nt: TGTGCCACCAGTGACTCCCGCAGCACAGATACGCAGTATTTT

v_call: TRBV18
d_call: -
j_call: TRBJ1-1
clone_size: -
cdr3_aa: CASSPLPTGRGNTEAFF
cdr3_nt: TGTGCCAGCTCACCCTTACCGACAGGCAGGGGTAACACTGAAGCTTTCTTT

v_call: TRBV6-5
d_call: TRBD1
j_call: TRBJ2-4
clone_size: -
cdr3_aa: CASSHPSGQGDIQYF
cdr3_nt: TGTGCCAGCAGTCACCCATCCGGACAGGGTGACATTCAGTACTTC

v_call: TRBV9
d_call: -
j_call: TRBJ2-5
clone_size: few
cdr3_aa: CASSVSGDQETQYF
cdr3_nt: TGTGCCAGCAGCGTATCCGGGGACCAAGAGACCCAGTACTTC

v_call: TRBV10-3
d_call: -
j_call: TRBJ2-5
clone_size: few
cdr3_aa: CAISEMGSSGETQYF
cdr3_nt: TGTGCCATCAGTGAGATGGGTTCATCGGGAGAGACCCAGTACTTC

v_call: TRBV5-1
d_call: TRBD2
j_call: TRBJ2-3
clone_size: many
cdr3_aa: CASSLVGSGRTDTQYF
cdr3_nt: TGCGCCAGCAGCTTGGTGGGTAGCGGGCGCACAGATACGCAGTATTTT

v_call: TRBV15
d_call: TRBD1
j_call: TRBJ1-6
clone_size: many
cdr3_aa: CATSGRTGDSPLHF
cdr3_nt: TGTGCCACCAGCGGACGGACAGGGGATTCACCCCTCCACTTT

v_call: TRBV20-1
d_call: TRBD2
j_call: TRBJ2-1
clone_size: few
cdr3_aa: CSARVASGSSYNEQFF
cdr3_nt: TGCAGTGCTAGAGTGGCTAGCGGGAGCTCCTACAATGAGCAGTTCTTC

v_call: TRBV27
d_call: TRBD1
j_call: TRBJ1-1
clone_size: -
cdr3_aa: CATTKRQGSLTEAFF
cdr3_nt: TGTGCCACCACAAAGCGACAGGGCTCGTTGACTGAAGCTTTCTTT

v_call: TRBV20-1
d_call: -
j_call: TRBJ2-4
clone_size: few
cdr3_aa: CSASPSFPGPSDKNIQYF
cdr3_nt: TGCAGTGCTAGCCCATCTTTCCCGGGGCCTAGTGACAAAAACATTCAGTACTTC

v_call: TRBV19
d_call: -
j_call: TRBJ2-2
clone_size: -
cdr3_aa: CASSETAQTGELFF
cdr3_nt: TGTGCCAGTAGCGAGACAGCCCAGACCGGGGAGCTGTTTTTT

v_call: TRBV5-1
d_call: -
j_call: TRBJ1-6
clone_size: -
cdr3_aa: CASSLEVTYNSPLHF
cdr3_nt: TGCGCCAGCAGCTTGGAAGTAACCTATAATTCACCCCTCCACTTT

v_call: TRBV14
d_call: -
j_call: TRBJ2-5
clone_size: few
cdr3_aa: CASSRPGQRDRETQYF
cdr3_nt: TGTGCCAGCAGCCGACCGGGACAAAGGGACCGGGAGACCCAGTACTTC

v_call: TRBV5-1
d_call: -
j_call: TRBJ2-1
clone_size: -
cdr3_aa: CASSLVALYNEQFF
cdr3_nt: TGCGCCAGCAGCTTGGTAGCCCTCTACAATGAGCAGTTCTTC

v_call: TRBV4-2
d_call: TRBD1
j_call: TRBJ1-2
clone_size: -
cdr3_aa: CASSQVRGQSYDYTF
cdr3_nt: TGTGCCAGCAGCCAAGTCAGGGGGCAAAGCTATGACTACACCTTC

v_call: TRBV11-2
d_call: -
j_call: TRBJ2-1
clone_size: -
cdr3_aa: CVSSSDFHRFF
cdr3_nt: TGTGTCAGCAGCTCGGATTTCCATCGGTTCTTC

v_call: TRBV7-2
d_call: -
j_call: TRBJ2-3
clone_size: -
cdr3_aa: CASSLVSGEDTQYF
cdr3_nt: TGTGCCAGCAGCTTAGTTTCTGGGGAAGATACGCAGTATTTT

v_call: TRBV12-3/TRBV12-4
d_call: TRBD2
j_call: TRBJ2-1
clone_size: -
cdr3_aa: CASSPTSGGAIEQFF
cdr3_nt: TGTGCCAGCAGCCCTACTAGCGGGGGGGCAATTGAGCAGTTCTTC

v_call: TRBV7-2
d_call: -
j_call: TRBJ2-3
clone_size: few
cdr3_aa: CASSPRWGDTQYF
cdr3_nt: TGTGCCAGCAGCCCTAGGTGGGGAGATACGCAGTATTTT

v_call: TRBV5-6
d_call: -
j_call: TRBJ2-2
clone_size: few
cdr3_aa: CASSPNWVARGTGELFF
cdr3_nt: TGTGCCAGCAGCCCGAACTGGGTAGCGCGGGGCACCGGGGAGCTGTTTTTT

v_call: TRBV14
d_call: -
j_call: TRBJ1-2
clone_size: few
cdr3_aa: CASSPHSQGGYTF
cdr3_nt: TGTGCCAGCAGCCCTCACTCCCAGGGGGGCTACACCTTC

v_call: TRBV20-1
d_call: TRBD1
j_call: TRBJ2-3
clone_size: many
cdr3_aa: CSATGTGGTDTQYF
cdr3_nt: TGCAGTGCTACCGGGACAGGGGGCACAGATACGCAGTATTTT

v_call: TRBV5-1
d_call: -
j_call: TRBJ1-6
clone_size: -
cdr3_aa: CASSLEGFNSPLHF
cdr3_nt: TGCGCCAGCAGCTTGGAGGGTTTTAATTCACCCCTCCACTTT

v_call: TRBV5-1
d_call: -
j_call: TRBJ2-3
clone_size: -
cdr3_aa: CASSLDGQLWSADTQYF
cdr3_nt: TGCGCCAGCAGCTTGGATGGACAGCTATGGTCGGCAGATACGCAGTATTTT

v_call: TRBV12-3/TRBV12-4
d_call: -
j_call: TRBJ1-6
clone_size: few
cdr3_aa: CASSHREMDRPLHF
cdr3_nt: TGTGCCAGCAGTCACAGGGAGATGGATAGGCCCCTCCACTTT

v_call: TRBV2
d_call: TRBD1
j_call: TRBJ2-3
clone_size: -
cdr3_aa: CASSQQGASADTQYF
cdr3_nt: TGTGCCAGCAGCCAACAGGGGGCTAGCGCAGATACGCAGTATTTT